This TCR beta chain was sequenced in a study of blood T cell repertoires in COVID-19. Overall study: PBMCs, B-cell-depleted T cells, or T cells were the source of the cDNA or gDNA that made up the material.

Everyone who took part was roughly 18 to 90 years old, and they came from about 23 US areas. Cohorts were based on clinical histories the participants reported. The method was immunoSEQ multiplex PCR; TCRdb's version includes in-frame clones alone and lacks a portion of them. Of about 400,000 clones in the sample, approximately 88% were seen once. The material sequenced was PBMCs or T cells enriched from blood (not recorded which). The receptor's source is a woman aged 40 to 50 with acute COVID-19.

CDR3 DNA sequence: TGTGCCAGCAGCCAGGGGGCCGAGGATATCCCATATGGCTACACCTTC. The encoded protein is CASSQGAEDIPYGYTF. The J gene is TRBJ1-2, the V gene TRBV7-9; 8 bases are shared with TRBD1. Looked up from germline, CDR1 is SEHNR and CDR2 is FQNEAQ (reference sequence). This CDR3 contains 16 residues. With 5 bases clipped from V and 5 bases from J, the junction kept 13 bases outside the gene matches.